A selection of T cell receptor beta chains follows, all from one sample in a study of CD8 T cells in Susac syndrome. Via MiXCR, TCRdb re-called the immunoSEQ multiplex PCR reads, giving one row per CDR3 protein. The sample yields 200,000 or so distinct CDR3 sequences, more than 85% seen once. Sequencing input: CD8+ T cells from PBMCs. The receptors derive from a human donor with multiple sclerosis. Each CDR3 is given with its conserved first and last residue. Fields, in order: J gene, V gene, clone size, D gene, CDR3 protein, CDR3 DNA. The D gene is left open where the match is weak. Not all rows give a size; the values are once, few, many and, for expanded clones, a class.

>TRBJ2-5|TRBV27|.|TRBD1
CASSPWTGGIETQYF
TGTGCCAGCAGCCCCTGGACAGGGGGCATAGAGACCCAGTACTTC
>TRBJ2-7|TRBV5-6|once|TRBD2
CASSPLAGGREEQYF
TGTGCCAGCAGCCCCCTAGCGGGGGGGCGGGAAGAGCAGTACTTC
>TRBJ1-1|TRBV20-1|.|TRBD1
CRWDRGNTEAFF
TGCAGATGGGACAGGGGGAACACTGAAGCTTTCTTT
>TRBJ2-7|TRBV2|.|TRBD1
CASSGQGWDEQYF
TGTGCCAGCAGTGGACAGGGATGGGACGAGCAGTACTTC
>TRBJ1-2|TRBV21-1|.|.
CASSKDRTSYGYTF
TGTGCCAGCAGCAAAGACAGGACATCATATGGCTACACCTTC
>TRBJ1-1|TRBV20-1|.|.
CSVRDIVMNTEAFF
TGCAGTGTCCGGGACATCGTAATGAACACTGAAGCTTTCTTT
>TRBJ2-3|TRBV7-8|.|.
CASSLIAGPDTQYF
TGTGCCAGCAGCTTAATTGCAGGGCCCGATACGCAGTATTTT
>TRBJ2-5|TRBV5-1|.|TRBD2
CASSLYPPSAGGPGETQYF
TGCGCCAGCAGCTTGTACCCCCCTTCAGCGGGAGGGCCGGGAGAGACCCAGTACTTC
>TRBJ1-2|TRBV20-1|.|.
CSARERGGYTF
TGCAGTGCTAGAGAGAGGGGGGGCTACACCTTC
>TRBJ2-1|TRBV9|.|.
CASSVGRINEQFF
TGTGCCAGCAGCGTAGGACGGATCAATGAGCAGTTCTTC
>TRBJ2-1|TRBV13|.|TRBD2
CASNNGLAALNEQFF
TGTGCCAGCAACAACGGACTAGCGGCCCTCAATGAGCAGTTCTTC
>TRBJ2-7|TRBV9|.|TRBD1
CASSPPGQGYEQYF
TGTGCCAGCAGCCCCCCGGGACAGGGCTACGAGCAGTACTTC
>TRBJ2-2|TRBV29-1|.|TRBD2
CSVEREDTGELFF
TGCAGCGTTGAACGGGAGGACACCGGGGAGCTGTTTTTT
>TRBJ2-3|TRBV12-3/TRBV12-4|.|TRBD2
CASSTLAGGDTDTQYF
TGTGCCAGCAGCACTCTAGCGGGGGGGGACACAGATACGCAGTATTTT
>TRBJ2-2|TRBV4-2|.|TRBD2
CASSQDPSGGATGELFF
TGTGCCAGCAGCCAAGATCCGAGCGGGGGGGCCACCGGGGAGCTGTTTTTT
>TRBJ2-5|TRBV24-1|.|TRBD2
CATEQAGGEETQYF
TGTGCCACCGAGCAGGCGGGGGGGGAAGAGACCCAGTACTTC
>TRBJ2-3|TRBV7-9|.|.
CASSLDEGGLGDTQYF
TGTGCCAGCAGCTTAGACGAGGGGGGCCTAGGGGATACGCAGTATTTT
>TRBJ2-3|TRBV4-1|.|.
CASSQDQDTQYF
TGCGCCAGCAGCCAAGATCAGGATACGCAGTATTTT
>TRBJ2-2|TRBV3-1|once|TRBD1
CASSLDREVAGELFF
TGTGCCAGCAGCCTGGACAGGGAGGTTGCCGGGGAGCTGTTTTTT
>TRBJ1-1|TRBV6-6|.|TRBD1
CASSATGTAFEAFF
TGTGCCAGCAGTGCCACCGGGACAGCCTTTGAAGCTTTCTTT
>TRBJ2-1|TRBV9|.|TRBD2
CASSAISGMSNEQFF
TGTGCCAGCAGCGCGATTAGCGGGATGTCCAATGAGCAGTTCTTC
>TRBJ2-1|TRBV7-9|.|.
CASSDRGTTYNEQFF
TGTGCCAGCAGCGATCGGGGGACCACCTACAATGAGCAGTTCTTC
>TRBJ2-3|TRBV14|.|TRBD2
CASGWERGAGSTDTQYF
TGTGCCAGCGGCTGGGAGCGGGGGGCCGGAAGCACAGATACGCAGTATTTT
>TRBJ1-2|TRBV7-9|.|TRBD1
CASSFPMTGRDGYTF
TGTGCCAGCAGCTTCCCTATGACAGGGAGAGATGGCTACACCTTC
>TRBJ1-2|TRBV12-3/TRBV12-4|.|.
CASREGHGYTF
TGTGCCAGCAGGGAGGGGCATGGCTACACCTTC
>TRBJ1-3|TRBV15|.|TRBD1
CATSREDRAYTIYF
TGTGCCACCAGCAGAGAAGACAGGGCGTACACCATATATTTT
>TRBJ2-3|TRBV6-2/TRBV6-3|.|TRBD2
CASSYSPAGLAGGGPSTDTQYF
TGTGCCAGCAGTTACTCGCCCGCGGGACTAGCGGGGGGCGGACCTAGCACAGATACGCAGTATTTT
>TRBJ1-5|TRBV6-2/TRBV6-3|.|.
CASSSPNLQRYSNQPQHF
TGTGCCAGCAGTTCCCCCAATCTACAGAGGTATAGCAATCAGCCCCAGCATTTT
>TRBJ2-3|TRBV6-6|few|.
CASSYATGNTQYF
TGTGCCAGCAGTTACGCGACGGGTAATACGCAGTATTTT
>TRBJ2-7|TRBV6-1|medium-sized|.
CASSLGLRSGEQYF
TGTGCCAGCAGTTTAGGTCTTAGAAGCGGCGAGCAGTACTTC
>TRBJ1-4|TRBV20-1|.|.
CSARDNRPNEKLFF
TGCAGTGCTAGAGATAATAGACCTAATGAAAAACTGTTTTTT
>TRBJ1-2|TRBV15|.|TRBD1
CATSRNRQGAGYGYTF
TGTGCCACCAGCAGGAACCGACAGGGGGCCGGCTATGGCTACACCTTC
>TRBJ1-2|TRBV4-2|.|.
CASSPQPGRPTNYGYTF
TGTGCCAGCAGCCCACAACCGGGACGGCCAACTAACTATGGCTACACCTTC
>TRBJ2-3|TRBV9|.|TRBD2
CASSPGGGEPTDTQYF
TGTGCCAGCAGCCCGGGCGGGGGGGAACCCACAGATACGCAGTATTTT
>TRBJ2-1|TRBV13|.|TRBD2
CASSTRLAGDHNEQFF
TGTGCCAGCAGCACCCGACTAGCGGGCGACCACAATGAGCAGTTCTTC
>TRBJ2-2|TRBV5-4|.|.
CASAYWGAGELFF
TGTGCCAGCGCCTACTGGGGGGCCGGGGAGCTGTTTTTT
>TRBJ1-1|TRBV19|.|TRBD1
CASSSTGTGYTEAFF
TGTGCCAGTAGTTCGACCGGGACAGGGTACACTGAAGCTTTCTTT
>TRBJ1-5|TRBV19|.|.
CASSSTGWGQPQHF
TGTGCCAGTAGTAGCACAGGGTGGGGTCAGCCCCAGCATTTT
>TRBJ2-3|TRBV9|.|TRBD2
CASSPPLAGGGDTQYF
TGTGCCAGCAGCCCACCCCTAGCGGGGGGAGGAGATACGCAGTATTTT
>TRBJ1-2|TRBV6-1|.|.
CASREGSGYTF
TGTGCCAGCAGGGAGGGTAGTGGCTACACCTTC
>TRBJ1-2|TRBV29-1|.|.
CSVEDGSGYTF
TGCAGCGTTGAAGATGGTTCGGGCTACACCTTC
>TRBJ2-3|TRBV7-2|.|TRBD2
CASSPRAGEGSDTQYF
TGTGCCAGCAGCCCCCGAGCGGGAGAGGGCTCAGATACGCAGTATTTT
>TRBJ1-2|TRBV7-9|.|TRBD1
CASSLGPGTGAYGYTF
TGTGCCAGCAGCTTAGGTCCCGGGACAGGAGCCTATGGCTACACCTTC
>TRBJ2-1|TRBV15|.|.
CATSRQTSLGLNEQFF
TGTGCCACCAGCAGGCAGACTAGTCTGGGCCTCAATGAGCAGTTCTTC
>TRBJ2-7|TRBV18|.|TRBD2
CASSPRTSGRGFYEQYF
TGTGCCAGCTCACCGCGGACTAGCGGGAGGGGTTTCTACGAGCAGTACTTC
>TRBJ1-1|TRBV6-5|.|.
CASSDYRAEAFF
TGTGCCAGCAGTGATTACCGGGCTGAAGCTTTCTTT
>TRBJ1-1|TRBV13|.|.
CASSFRGNTEAFF
TGTGCCAGCTCATTCAGGGGGAACACTGAAGCTTTCTTT
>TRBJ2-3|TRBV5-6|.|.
CASSLGTEYTQYF
TGTGCCAGCAGCTTGGGGACCGAATATACGCAGTATTTT
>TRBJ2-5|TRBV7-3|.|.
CASSPDRLETQYF
TGTGCCAGCAGCCCGGACAGACTAGAGACCCAGTACTTC
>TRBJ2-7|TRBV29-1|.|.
CSVEDAGTETYEQYF
TGCAGCGTGGAAGACGCCGGGACGGAGACCTACGAGCAGTACTTC
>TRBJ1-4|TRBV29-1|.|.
CSVTTAGAEKLFF
TGCAGCGTCACGACTGCAGGGGCCGAAAAACTGTTTTTT
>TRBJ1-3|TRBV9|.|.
CASSPQIRTGSGNTIYF
TGTGCCAGCAGCCCCCAAATTAGGACCGGCTCTGGAAACACCATATATTTT
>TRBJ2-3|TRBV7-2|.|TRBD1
CASSGLTGLSTDTQYF
TGTGCCAGCAGCGGACTGACAGGGCTGAGCACAGATACGCAGTATTTT
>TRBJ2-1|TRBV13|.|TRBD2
CASSMTSGGAGEQFF
TGTGCCAGCAGCATGACTAGCGGGGGGGCTGGTGAGCAGTTCTTC
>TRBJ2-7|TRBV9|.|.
CASSPAKGVHEQYF
TGTGCCAGCAGCCCCGCCAAGGGAGTGCACGAGCAGTACTTC